Listed below are T cell receptor beta chains from one sample, sequenced in a study of blood T cell repertoires in COVID-19. Measured with immunoSEQ multiplex PCR; TCRdb has only the in-frame clones, and not every one. The sample yields about 69,000 clones, about four fifths seen once. Sequencing was done on a sample of peripheral blood. The source is a woman at least 80 years old with acute or convalescent COVID-19. Both conserved end residues are part of each CDR3. A D gene is named only where the DNA matches it firmly. The listing skips clone size in some rows; elsewhere it reads once, few, many or a size class.

d_call clone_size j_call v_call cdr3_nt cdr3_aa
. . TRBJ1-5 TRBV12-5 TGTGCTAGTGGTGGGGGGGGGAGTAGCAATCAGCCCCAGCATTTT CASGGGGSSNQPQHF
. . TRBJ1-1 TRBV25-1 TGTGCCAGCACTCCCTCGACAGGAGGAAACACTGAAGCTTTCTTT CASTPSTGGNTEAFF
TRBD1 . TRBJ2-4 TRBV7-9 TGTGCCAGCAGCTTAGAGGAAGCCAGGGGGCGAGGGAACATTCAGTACTTC CASSLEEARGRGNIQYF
TRBD1 . TRBJ2-1 TRBV5-4 TGTGCCAGCAGCTTTTCCGGGACAGGGATTGAGAATGAGCAGTTCTTC CASSFSGTGIENEQFF
TRBD1 . TRBJ1-5 TRBV19 TGTGCCAGTGGTACGGGACAGCACTTTCAGCCCCAGCATTTT CASGTGQHFQPQHF
TRBD1 few TRBJ1-1 TRBV29-1 TGCAGCGTTGAGGACGGGACAGGGAAAGCTTTCTTT CSVEDGTGKAFF
TRBD2 . TRBJ2-5 TRBV7-8 TGTGCCAGCAGCCCTCGGGGGGGCGATGAGACCCAGTACTTC CASSPRGGDETQYF
. . TRBJ1-4 TRBV5-1 TGCGCCAGCAGTCCAGACAGAAATGAAAAACTGTTTTTT CASSPDRNEKLFF
TRBD1 . TRBJ2-7 TRBV6-6 TGTGCCAGTAACCAGGGACAGGGGGCTTACGAGCAGTACTTC CASNQGQGAYEQYF
. . TRBJ1-1 TRBV19 TGTGCCAGTAGTCAACAGCGGACTGAAGCTTTCTTT CASSQQRTEAFF
. . TRBJ2-4 TRBV30 TGTGCCTGGAGTGGACCAAGGGGGGGCATTCAGTACTTC CAWSGPRGGIQYF
. . TRBJ1-1 TRBV11-3 TGTGCCAGCAGCTTAACCCAAGGGGAAAGGACGGGTGAAGCTTTCTTT CASSLTQGERTGEAFF
TRBD2 . TRBJ2-1 TRBV18 TGTGCCAGCTCACCAGGGACTAGCAGTGAGCAGTTCTTC CASSPGTSSEQFF
. . TRBJ2-2 TRBV7-7 TGTGCTAGCAGCCCGGTGTTTGAAACGGGGGAGCTGTTTTTT CASSPVFETGELFF
. once TRBJ1-5 TRBV12-3/TRBV12-4 TGTGCCAGCAGTTCACGACAAAGACAGCCCCAGCATTTT CASSSRQRQPQHF
TRBD1 . TRBJ1-2 TRBV7-9 TGTGCCAGCAGCTCCTACAGGGGGAAAGTCGGAGGCTACACCTTC CASSSYRGKVGGYTF
TRBD2 . TRBJ2-1 TRBV5-4 TGTGCCAGCAGCTTTAGCGGGGGAAACAATGAGCAGTTCTTC CASSFSGGNNEQFF
TRBD1 . TRBJ1-1 TRBV29-1 TGCAGCGTTGAAGGCAGCTGGGACAGTACTGAAGCTTTCTTT CSVEGSWDSTEAFF
. . TRBJ1-1 TRBV5-6 TGTGCCAGCAGCTCCCTGGGACTGTCGAACACTGAAGCTTTCTTT CASSSLGLSNTEAFF
. few TRBJ1-1 TRBV5-4 TGTGCCAGCAGTCCATCCGGGGGGGATAACACTGAAGCTTTCTTT CASSPSGGDNTEAFF
TRBD1 . TRBJ2-5 TRBV18 TGTGCCAGCTCACCAGGGACAGGGGATTCGGAGACCCAGTACTTC CASSPGTGDSETQYF
TRBD1 . TRBJ2-2 TRBV10-2 TGCGCCAGCAGAGACAGGGGGCCAGGCGGGGAGCTGTTTTTT CASRDRGPGGELFF
. . TRBJ2-7 TRBV29-1 TGCAGCGTTGAGCTTTCGTCATCACCAGCCTACGAGCAGTACTTC CSVELSSSPAYEQYF
TRBD2 . TRBJ2-3 TRBV7-6 TGTGCCAGCAGCTTCAGGAGCGGGGCTCTAGATACGCAGTATTTT CASSFRSGALDTQYF
TRBD1 few TRBJ1-5 TRBV7-3 TGTGCCAGCAGCTTGACAGGGGGCAGGAATCAGCCCCAGCATTTT CASSLTGGRNQPQHF
TRBD1 . TRBJ1-6 TRBV25-1 TGTGCCAGCGACGGGACAGAGGGATTAAGGTCACCCCTCCACTTT CASDGTEGLRSPLHF